Shown below are 2 T cell receptor beta chains from a single sample sequenced in a study of human T cells and chemical hapten exposure. TCRdb redid the calling of the RACE reads with MiXCR, one entry per CDR3 protein. The sample lists about 54,000 distinct CDR3 sequences, about 10% seen once, with 1.5% to 2% in the top ten. Time point defined: patch test 2, 6 weeks after DPC sensitization. Indicated treatment: therapeutic diphenylcyclopropenone sensitization with weekly scalp DPC. The sequencing used whole blood, collected in connection with sensitization to the hapten diphenylcyclopropenone (DPC). Every receptor here comes from a woman aged 45-60 years with alopecia areata. Some clones in this sample may be carry-over from other donors' samples.

This chain joins TRBV6-2 or TRBV6-3 and TRBJ2-5, with 8 bases identical to TRBD1. This CDR3 region has 14 residues. Germline V gene sequence: CDR1 MNHEY, CDR2 SVGEGT. V was clipped by 6 bases and J by 7 bases; unmatched bases: 10. DNA for the CDR3: TGTGCCAGCAGCCGGGGACAGGACGGTAGGACCCAGTACTTC. Its translation is CASSRGQDGRTQYF.

The chain has TRBV20-1 and TRBJ2-7, with TRBD2 matching over 8 bases. Germline V lookup: CDR1 DFQATT, CDR2 SNEGSKA (reference sequence). The CDR3 spans 14 residues. The junction had 8 bases not matched to a gene; V was cut back by 3 bases and J by 4 bases. The CDR3 region is CSASRAGEAYEQYF. The CDR3 DNA is TGCAGTGCTAGTCGAGCGGGAGAGGCGTACGAGCAGTACTTC.